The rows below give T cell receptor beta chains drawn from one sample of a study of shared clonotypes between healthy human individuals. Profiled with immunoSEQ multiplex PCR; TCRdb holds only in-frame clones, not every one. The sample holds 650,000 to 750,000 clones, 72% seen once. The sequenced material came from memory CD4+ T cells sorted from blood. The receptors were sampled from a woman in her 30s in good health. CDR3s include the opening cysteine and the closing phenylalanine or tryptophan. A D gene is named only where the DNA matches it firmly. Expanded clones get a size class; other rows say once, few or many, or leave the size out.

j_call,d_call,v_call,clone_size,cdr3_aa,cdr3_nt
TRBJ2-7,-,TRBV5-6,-,CASSLNYEQYF,TGTGCCAGCAGCCTTAACTACGAGCAGTACTTC
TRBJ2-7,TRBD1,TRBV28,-,CASRDRGHPSYEQYF,TGTGCCAGCAGGGACAGGGGGCATCCCTCCTACGAGCAGTACTTC
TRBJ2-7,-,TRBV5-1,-,CASSLGATVDEQYF,TGCGCCAGCAGCTTGGGGGCGACGGTGGACGAGCAGTACTTC
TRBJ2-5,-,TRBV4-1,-,CASSQVVQETQYF,TGCGCCAGCAGCCAAGTTGTCCAAGAGACCCAGTACTTC
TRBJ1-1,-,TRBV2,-,CASSEGNKGGTEAFF,TGTGCCAGCAGTGAAGGGAACAAAGGAGGAACTGAAGCTTTCTTT
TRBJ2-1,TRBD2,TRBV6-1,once,CASSLADDNEQFF,TGTGCCAGCAGCCTAGCGGACGACAATGAGCAGTTCTTC
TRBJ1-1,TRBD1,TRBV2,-,CASTLTRGLDTEAFF,TGTGCCAGCACCTTAACCAGGGGGCTTGACACTGAAGCTTTCTTT
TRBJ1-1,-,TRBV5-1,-,CASSLSGDTEAFF,TGCGCCAGCAGCTTATCAGGGGATACTGAAGCTTTCTTT
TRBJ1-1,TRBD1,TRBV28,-,CASSFFVVRDRGPNTEAFF,TGTGCCAGCAGTTTTTTTGTAGTCCGGGACAGGGGGCCGAACACTGAAGCTTTCTTT
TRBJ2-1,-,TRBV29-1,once,CSVGDGSYNEQFF,TGCAGCGTTGGTGACGGATCCTACAATGAGCAGTTCTTC
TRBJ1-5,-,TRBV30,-,CAWSSAGDFYSNQPQHF,TGTGCCTGGAGTTCGGCGGGGGACTTCTATAGCAATCAGCCCCAGCATTTT
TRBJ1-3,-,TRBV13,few,CASSSRPPWTDSGNTIYF,TGTGCCAGCAGCTCCCGCCCTCCCTGGACTGACTCTGGAAACACCATATATTTT
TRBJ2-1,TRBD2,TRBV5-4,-,CASTPQLAEDNEQFF,TGTGCCAGCACTCCTCAACTAGCGGAAGACAATGAGCAGTTCTTC
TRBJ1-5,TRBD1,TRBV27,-,CASSSYFPDRGNQPQHF,TGTGCCAGCAGTAGCTACTTTCCGGACAGGGGAAATCAGCCCCAGCATTTT
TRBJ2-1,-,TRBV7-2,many,CASSPPFVRPLMYEQFF,TGTGCCAGCAGCCCACCGTTCGTACGACCCCTTATGTATGAGCAGTTCTTC
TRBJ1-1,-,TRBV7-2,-,CASSLAGGFSNTEAFF,TGTGCCAGCAGCTTAGCGGGTGGATTTTCGAACACTGAAGCTTTCTTT
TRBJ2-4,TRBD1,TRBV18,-,CASSPTGGAKNIQYF,TGTGCCAGCTCACCAACAGGGGGAGCCAAAAACATTCAGTACTTC
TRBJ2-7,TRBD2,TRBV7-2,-,CASSFQREPGEQYF,TGTGCCAGCAGCTTTCAGCGGGAGCCTGGCGAGCAGTACTTC
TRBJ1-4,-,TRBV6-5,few,CASSYKVNEKLFF,TGTGCCAGCAGTTACAAGGTTAATGAAAAACTGTTTTTT
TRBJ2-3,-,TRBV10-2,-,CASMGNRGSDTQYF,TGCGCCAGCATGGGTAATCGGGGATCAGATACGCAGTATTTT